This entry lists 29 T cell receptor beta chains sequenced from one sample in a study of cytomegalovirus exposure and HLA in healthy donors. PCR employed 60 Vbeta and 13 Jbeta primers. Assay used: immunoSEQ multiplex PCR; TCRdb lists only in-frame clones, some missing. Among over 130,000 clones listed, around three quarters were seen once. The specimen sequenced was PBMCs. Receptor source: a woman in her thirties or forties in good health and CMV-seropositive.

The genes are TRBV25-1 and TRBJ1-2, with 7 nucleotides matching TRBD1. The germline gives CDR1 MGHDK, CDR2 SYGVNS. This CDR3 has 12 residues. The trim removed 6 bases at V and 8 bases at J, leaving 6 bases unmatched. The CDR3 sequence: CASSYRGGGYTF. The CDR3, as DNA: TGTGCCAGCAGCTACAGGGGAGGAGGCTACACCTTC.

The chain carries TRBV28 and TRBJ2-7, with 15 bases identical to TRBD2. J gave up 3 bases and V 7 bases, and 7 bases lay outside the gene matches. CDR3 length: 16 residues. Germline V gives CDR1 MDHEN, CDR2 SYDVKM. As DNA, the CDR3 is TGTGCCAGCAAGGGACTAGCGGGAGGCAAGAACTACGAGCAGTACTTC. It yields the protein CASKGLAGGKNYEQYF. The full variable domain, its missing parts supplied by reference TRBV28 and TRBJ2-7, is DVKVTQSSRYLVKRTGEKVFLECVQDMDHENMFWYRQDPGLGLRLIYFSYDVKMKEKGDIPEGYSVSREKKERFSLILESASTNQTSMYLCASKGLAGGKNYEQYFGPGTRLTVT.

This clone was seen only a few times. The chain uses TRBV30 and TRBJ2-3; D gene unclear. The CDR3 runs 15 residues. Germline V lookup: CDR1 GTSNPN, CDR2 SVGIG (reference sequence). Trimming took 3 bases from V and 4 from J, leaving 17 bases between them. This CDR3 is CAWSLAAGVADTQYF. DNA for the CDR3: TGTGCCTGGAGCTTGGCGGCTGGAGTCGCAGATACGCAGTATTTT.

The sample holds one count of this clone. The CDR3 nucleotides are TGTGCCATCAGTGAGGGACAGGGGGGAGAACAGCCCCAGCATTTT. Its protein is CAISEGQGGEQPQHF. The genes are TRBV10-3 and TRBJ1-5; 10 positions match TRBD1. The V gene end was trimmed by 2 bases and the J gene end by 7 bases; junction bases not matched to a gene: 5. CDR3 length: 15 amino acids. The V gene's germline CDR1 is ENHRY and CDR2 SYGVKD.

The chain carries TRBV29-1 and TRBJ2-7; 7 bases fit TRBD1. Germline V gene data show CDR1 as SQVTM and CDR2 as ANQGSEA. Trimming cost V 4 bases and J 5 bases; bases outside gene matches: 11. This CDR3 has 14 amino acids. CDR3 in amino acids: CSVVNPGQVDEQYF. CDR3 bases: TGCAGCGTTGTAAATCCCGGACAGGTCGACGAGCAGTACTTC.

The genes are TRBV2 and TRBJ2-7, with 11 bases identical to TRBD2. CDR1 and CDR2 (germline): SNHLY, FYNNEI. Trimming cost V 0 bases and J 4 bases; bases outside gene matches: 8. This CDR3 is built from 17 residues. CDR3 sequence reads: CASSEAPPLAGDYEQYF. The CDR3 DNA sequence: TGTGCCAGCAGTGAAGCCCCTCCACTAGCGGGGGATTACGAGCAGTACTTC.

Points on this clone: A much larger clone lies a single base off, so this may be a read error. The rearrangement uses TRBV28 and TRBJ2-7; 9 bases are a match to TRBD1. There are 14 residues in the CDR3. Losses at the gene ends were 6 bases for V and 3 bases for J; bases not matched to a gene: 6. The germline gives CDR1 MDHEN, CDR2 SYDVKM. CDR3 nucleotide sequence: TGTGCCAGCAGGCCCGGGACAGGGCTCTACGAGCAGTACTTC. It translates to CASRPGTGLYEQYF.

This clone appeared a single time. V is TRBV5-1 and J is TRBJ1-2; 9 bases fit TRBD1. CDR1 and CDR2 (germline): SGHRS, YFSETQ. CDR3 length equals 15 residues. V lost 0 bases to trimming and J lost 7 bases; unmatched junction nucleotides: 7. CDR3 loop: CASSLDRGRSGGYTF. The CDR3 coding sequence is TGCGCCAGCAGCTTGGACAGGGGGCGCTCTGGTGGCTACACCTTC.

The chain links TRBV18 to TRBJ1-4; 7 nucleotides match TRBD1. V lost 3 bases, J lost 5 bases, and 6 bases stayed unmatched. CDR3 length: 15 residues. Germline V gene lookup returns CDR1 KGHSH and CDR2 LQKENI. The DNA for the CDR3 is TGTGCCAGCTCACCCGGACAGGATCCCAATGAAAAACTGTTTTTT. Translating it yields CASSPGQDPNEKLFF.

The gene calls are TRBV18 and TRBJ2-4; 12 bases match TRBD1. Germline trimming cut 2 bases from V and 8 bases from J; bases unmatched to any gene: 7. CDR1 is KGHSH and CDR2 is LQKENI in the germline V gene. The CDR3 length is 16 residues. CDR3 residues: CASSPGTGGAKDIQYF. DNA for the CDR3: TGTGCCAGCTCACCAGGGACAGGGGGCGCGAAGGACATTCAGTACTTC.

This clone is a singleton in its sample. V is TRBV19 and J is TRBJ2-1, with 8 bases fitting TRBD2. The germline V gene encodes CDR1 LNHDA and CDR2 SQIVND (reference sequence). There are 17 residues in the CDR3. Trimming at V came to 5 bases and at J to 4 bases, leaving 13 bases not matched to a gene. The CDR3: CASSLGGGGRSYNEQFF. The CDR3 nucleotides read TGTGCCAGTAGTTTAGGGGGGGGCGGGAGGTCTTACAATGAGCAGTTCTTC.

The rearrangement joins TRBV6-1 to TRBJ2-5; D call uncertain. The tail of the sequence fits TRBJ2-7 better, so the J call may be wrong. Germline values: CDR1 MNHNS, CDR2 SASEGT. The CDR3 loop spans 14 amino acids. In DNA, the CDR3 is TGTGCCAGCTCCAGGTCCTCTCTCTCCTACGAGCAGTACTTC. Its protein is CASSRSSLSYEQYF.

This clone has a handful of counts. The sample has other DNA sequences that encode this CDR3 too. The chain uses TRBV6-1 and TRBJ2-3; 12 nucleotides line up with TRBD2. Germline V gene lookup returns CDR1 MNHNS and CDR2 SASEGT. The length of the CDR3 is 15 residues. V gave up 2 bases and J gave up 4 bases; unmatched junction bases: 1. The CDR3 DNA is TGTGCCAGCAGTGAACTAGCGGGAGGGCCAGATACGCAGTATTTT. Translated, it gives CASSELAGGPDTQYF.

The V gene is TRBV11-2, the J gene TRBJ1-1, with 9 nucleotides matching TRBD1. CDR1 SGHAT and CDR2 FQNNGV come from the germline V gene. The CDR3 runs to 14 residues. The trim removed 5 bases at V and 4 bases at J, leaving 5 bases unmatched. The CDR3 region is CASSPRTGATEAFF. The DNA of the CDR3 is TGTGCCAGCAGCCCCCGGACAGGGGCCACTGAAGCTTTCTTT.

The CDR3 DNA reads TGTGCCAGTACCCGGACAGGGGGAGGGGGCACTGAAGCTTTCTTT. Amino acid sequence: CASTRTGGGGTEAFF. This chain connects TRBV19 to TRBJ1-1; TRBD1 matches at 10 bases. The CDR3 length is 15 residues. Germline CDR1 reads LNHDA; CDR2 reads SQIVND (reference sequence). Trimming cost V 7 bases and J 4 bases; bases outside gene matches: 9.

This rearrangement joins TRBV29-1 to TRBJ2-1; a possible D gene is TRBD2 (6 bases). The CDR3 totals 16 residues. Trimming left V 6 bases short and J 0 bases short, with 18 bases between. In germline, CDR1 is SQVTM, CDR2 ANQGSEA. The CDR3 sequence: CSVTPLALSSYNEQFF. The CDR3 region has the DNA TGCAGCGTAACGCCTCTAGCGTTGAGCTCCTACAATGAGCAGTTCTTC.

The rearrangement joins TRBV29-1 to TRBJ2-5, with D unclear. The V gene lost 4 bases and the J gene lost 1 base, with 10 bases spanning the gap. Germline CDR1 is SQVTM and CDR2 is ANQGSEA. The CDR3 runs to 13 residues. CDR3 loop: CSVARSAQETQYF. The CDR3 DNA reads TGCAGCGTTGCGCGGAGTGCCCAAGAGACCCAGTACTTC.

This rearrangement joins TRBV7-8 to TRBJ2-3; D possibly corresponds to TRBD1 (6 bases). CDR3 length equals 14 residues. CDR1 is SGHVS, CDR2 FQNEAQ, per germline. Trimming took off 5 bases at V and 6 bases at J, with 15 bases between the two ends. The CDR3 sequence: CASSPGTPPDTQYF. The DNA for the CDR3 is TGTGCCAGCAGCCCCGGGACACCTCCCGATACGCAGTATTTT.

V gene TRBV30 combines with J gene TRBJ1-5, with D perhaps TRBD1 (5 bases). The germline V and J ends were trimmed by 0 bases and 0 bases, with 9 bases remaining between them. Germline-derived CDR1 and CDR2 are GTSNPN and SVGIG (reference sequence). This CDR3 has 15 residues. The CDR3 DNA reads TGTGCCTGGAGTGTAGGGGCAAGTAGCAATCAGCCCCAGCATTTT. Amino acid sequence: CAWSVGASSNQPQHF. Full variable domain (remainder filled in from reference TRBV30 and TRBJ1-5): SQTIHQWPATLVQPVGSPLSLECTVEGTSNPNLYWYRQAAGRGLQLLFYSVGIGQISSEVPQNLSASRPQDRQFILSSKKLLLSDSGFYLCAWSVGASSNQPQHFGDGTRLSIL.

The chain combines TRBV9 with TRBJ2-2; the match to TRBD2 covers 7 bases. There are 14 residues in the CDR3. CDR1 is SGDLS, CDR2 YYNGEE, per germline. V shed 7 bases and J 2 bases; nucleotides not matched to a gene: 5. The CDR3 coding sequence is TGTGCCAGCGGGGGGGTCGCCAACACCGGGGAGCTGTTTTTT. This translates into CASGGVANTGELFF.

In this sample, this clone turned up a few times. This sequence joins TRBV5-1 and TRBJ1-1; D unresolved. The CDR3 is 13 residues long. Germline V gene data show CDR1 as SGHRS and CDR2 as YFSETQ. V lost 2 bases and J 9 bases, leaving 14 bases between the germline ends. The CDR3 protein is CASSLRNRGKAFF. DNA of the CDR3: TGCGCCAGCAGCTTACGTAATCGAGGGAAAGCTTTCTTT.

This clone has just one count. The chain uses TRBV28 and TRBJ2-4; perhaps TRBD1 as D (6 bases). The CDR3 consists of 12 residues. In germline, CDR1 is MDHEN, CDR2 SYDVKM. DNA of the CDR3: TGTGCTGTTTCAGGGGTCGTAAACATTCAGTACTTC. Protein: CAVSGVVNIQYF.

A single count supports this clone. This sequence joins TRBV4-1 and TRBJ2-3; D is perhaps TRBD2 (5 bases). This CDR3 contains 17 residues. Per the germline V gene, CDR1 is MGHRA and CDR2 is YSYEKL. Trimming removed 4 bases at V and 2 bases at J, with 19 bases between. CDR3 coding DNA: TGCGCCAGCAGCCCGGCCGGGGTGGGCGCCTCCACAGATACGCAGTATTTT. This encodes CASSPAGVGASTDTQYF.

V gene TRBV6-1 combines with J gene TRBJ1-2; TRBD1 matches 10 bases. CDR3 length equals 15 residues. With 2 bases clipped from V and 6 bases from J, the junction kept 6 bases outside the gene matches. Per germline, CDR1 MNHNS and CDR2 SASEGT. Here the CDR3 reads CASSELGTGADGYTF. CDR3 bases: TGTGCCAGCAGTGAACTGGGGACAGGGGCAGATGGCTACACCTTC.

The CDR3 DNA sequence: TGTGCCAGCAGCCCGGGCAATGAGCAGTTCTTC. Its protein product is CASSPGNEQFF. The chain is built from TRBV5-4 and TRBJ2-1; D is undetermined. There are 11 residues in the CDR3. CDR1 SGHNT and CDR2 YYREEE come from the germline V gene (reference sequence). V was trimmed by 4 bases and J by 6 bases, leaving 5 bases between them.

This chain joins TRBV5-4 and TRBJ2-7, with TRBD2 matching over 7 bases. There are 14 residues in the CDR3. The germline V gene encodes CDR1 SGHNT and CDR2 YYREEE (reference sequence). V was pared by 7 bases and J by 0 bases, with 7 bases of the junction left unmatched. CDR3 DNA sequence: TGTGCCAGCCGCTGGGACTACAGCTCCTACGAGCAGTACTTC. This gives the protein CASRWDYSSYEQYF.

This chain connects TRBV29-1 to TRBJ2-1; D possibly corresponds to TRBD1 (6 bases). Germline lookup yields CDR1 SQVTM and CDR2 ANQGSEA. Trimming left V 7 bases short and J 3 bases short, with 13 bases between. CDR3 size: 13 residues. The chain's CDR3 is CSGAGALYNEQFF. The CDR3 DNA sequence: TGCAGCGGTGCAGGGGCCCTCTACAATGAGCAGTTCTTC.

This clone came up once. In DNA, the CDR3 is TGTGCCAGCAGTGAATTAGCGGGAGGCGGTGAGACCCAGTACTTC. It encodes CASSELAGGGETQYF. The chain uses TRBV2 and TRBJ2-5, with TRBD2 matching 10 bases. J was trimmed by 5 bases and V by 2 bases; bases with no gene match: 5. CDR1 is SNHLY, CDR2 FYNNEI, per germline. CDR3 length: 15 residues.

This clone was observed once. The rearrangement uses TRBV29-1 and TRBJ1-1; a weak D match, TRBD1 (5 bases). The germline gives CDR1 SQVTM, CDR2 ANQGSEA. This CDR3 is built from 13 residues. V lost 3 bases and J lost 4, with 12 bases in between. CDR3 in amino acids: CSVEGGDSTEAFF. In nucleotides, the CDR3 is TGCAGCGTTGAGGGGGGGGATAGCACTGAAGCTTTCTTT.